This entry concerns a single T cell receptor beta chain. Its antigen is not known. The whole isolated RNA underwent reverse transcription, so sequencing captured expressed TCRB transcripts. The table came from immunoSEQ multiplex PCR; TCRdb's copy has only in-frame clones and leaves some out. This sample yields 200,000 to 250,000 clones, of which roughly 13% are seen a single time; about 0.018% belongs to the top ten. The data were obtained in a study of beta chain features in type 1 diabetes. CDR3 length equals 14 residues. CDR1 and CDR2 (germline): MGHDK, SYGVNS. Trimming at V came to 6 bases and at J to 4 bases, leaving 6 bases not matched to a gene. It was one heparinised blood draw, averaging roughly 0.11 L, that each donor gave. General observations from the study: All four CD4+ subsets from Type 1 diabetes patients carried moderately but significantly shorter TCRB CDR3s. Type 1 diabetes patients had VDJ junctions that carried fewer insertions and more deletions.

Sequenced input: naive CD4+ T cells from blood. The V and J genes are TRBV25-1 and TRBJ1-2; the match to TRBD1 covers 9 bases. The sequence was collected from a young man with type 1 diabetes. CDR3 loop: CASSRDRDVYGYTF. The CDR3 DNA is TGTGCCAGCAGCCGGGACAGGGATGTCTATGGCTACACCTTC.